The table lists the clone carrying this TCR beta chain with a few counts. Its antigen is unidentified. The record originates from a study of cytomegalovirus exposure and HLA in healthy donors. Study-level results: Analyzed later, most CMV-associated TCR beta chains appeared HLA-restricted.

The PCR contained 60 Vbeta and 13 Jbeta primers. Sequenced by immunoSEQ multiplex PCR; TCRdb stores in-frame clones only, minus some. The sample holds 130,000 to 150,000 clones; around 10% are singletons and the top ten take around 1.9%. The CDR3 runs to 13 residues. Germline CDR1 is MDHEN and CDR2 is SYDVKM. Trimming took off 11 bases at V and 4 bases at J, with 17 bases between the two ends. Sequences were obtained from PBMCs. V is TRBV28 and J is TRBJ1-2, with D possibly matching TRBD1 (5 bases). This sequence originates from a male donor in good health and CMV-seronegative. As DNA, the CDR3 is TGTGCCTGCCTTGGGCAGGGTAGCTATGGCTACACCTTC. It specifies CACLGQGSYGYTF.